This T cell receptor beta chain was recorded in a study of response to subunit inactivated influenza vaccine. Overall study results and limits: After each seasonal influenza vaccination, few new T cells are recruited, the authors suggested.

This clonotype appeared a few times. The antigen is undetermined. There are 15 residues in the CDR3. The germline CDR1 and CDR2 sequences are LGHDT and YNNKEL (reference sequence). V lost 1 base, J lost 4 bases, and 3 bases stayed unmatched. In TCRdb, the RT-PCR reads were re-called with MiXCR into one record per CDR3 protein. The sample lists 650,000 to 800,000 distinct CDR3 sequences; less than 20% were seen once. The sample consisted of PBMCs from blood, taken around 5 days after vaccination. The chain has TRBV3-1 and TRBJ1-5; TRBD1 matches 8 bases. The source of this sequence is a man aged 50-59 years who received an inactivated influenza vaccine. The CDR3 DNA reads TGTGCCAGCAGCCAAGCCGGACAGGGAAATCAGCCCCAGCATTTT. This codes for CASSQAGQGNQPQHF. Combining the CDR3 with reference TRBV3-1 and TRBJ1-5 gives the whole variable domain DTAVSQTPKYLVTQMGNDKSIKCEQNLGHDTMYWYKQDSKKFLKIMFSYNNKELIINETVPNRFSPKSPDKAHLNLHINSLELGDSAVYFCASSQAGQGNQPQHFGDGTRLSIL.